This is a list of T cell receptor beta chains from one sample in a study of cytomegalovirus exposure and HLA in healthy donors. Using immunoSEQ multiplex PCR, the repertoire was profiled, and TCRdb retains in-frame clones only, with some absent. The data hold roughly 160,000 clones, with about 75% observed a single time. Sequences were obtained from PBMCs. The receptor source for this set is a female donor in good health and CMV-seronegative. Each CDR3 is given with its conserved first and last residue. Fields, in order: CDR3 protein, CDR3 DNA, clone size, V gene, J gene, D gene. A D gene is named only where the DNA matches it firmly. Expanded clones are given a class, and other clones once, few, many or no size at all.

CDR3aa: CASSYQGQGSEKLFF
CDR3nt: TGTGCCAGCAGTTACCAGGGACAGGGAAGTGAAAAACTGTTTTTT
abundance: once
v_gene: TRBV6-5
j_gene: TRBJ1-4
d_gene: TRBD1

CDR3aa: CASSLDGGMFYEQYF
CDR3nt: TGTGCCAGCAGCTTGGACGGCGGGATGTTCTACGAGCAGTACTTC
abundance: few
v_gene: TRBV5-8
j_gene: TRBJ2-7
d_gene: NA

CDR3aa: CASSFRDKNTEAFF
CDR3nt: TGTGCCAGCAGCTTCCGGGACAAGAACACTGAAGCTTTCTTT
abundance: NA
v_gene: TRBV6-1
j_gene: TRBJ1-1
d_gene: NA

CDR3aa: CASSLANRGNTEAFF
CDR3nt: TGCGCCAGCAGCTTGGCCAACAGGGGGAACACTGAAGCTTTCTTT
abundance: NA
v_gene: TRBV5-1
j_gene: TRBJ1-1
d_gene: TRBD1

CDR3aa: CASSLGTNSGNTIYF
CDR3nt: TGTGCCAGCAGCTTGGGGACAAACTCTGGAAACACCATATATTTT
abundance: NA
v_gene: TRBV5-6
j_gene: TRBJ1-3
d_gene: NA

CDR3aa: CASSHPTGPEAFF
CDR3nt: TGTGCCAGCAGCCATCCGACAGGGCCTGAAGCTTTCTTT
abundance: NA
v_gene: TRBV21-1
j_gene: TRBJ1-1
d_gene: NA

CDR3aa: CSGIRDRGITEAFF
CDR3nt: TGCAGCGGTATTAGGGACAGGGGAATCACTGAAGCTTTCTTT
abundance: NA
v_gene: TRBV29-1
j_gene: TRBJ1-1
d_gene: TRBD1

CDR3aa: CASRLAGTGTGELFF
CDR3nt: TGTGCCAGCAGACTAGCGGGAACGGGGACCGGGGAGCTGTTTTTT
abundance: NA
v_gene: TRBV27
j_gene: TRBJ2-2
d_gene: TRBD2

CDR3aa: CASSPSGGPYYEQYF
CDR3nt: TGTGCCAGCAGCCCTAGCGGGGGGCCTTACTACGAGCAGTACTTC
abundance: once
v_gene: TRBV14
j_gene: TRBJ2-7
d_gene: TRBD2

CDR3aa: CAWSVLETQYF
CDR3nt: TGTGCCTGGAGTGTACTAGAGACCCAGTACTTC
abundance: few
v_gene: TRBV30
j_gene: TRBJ2-5
d_gene: NA

CDR3aa: CASSLQVGQPYGYTF
CDR3nt: TGTGCCAGCAGCTTACAAGTCGGACAGCCCTATGGCTACACCTTC
abundance: NA
v_gene: TRBV11-1
j_gene: TRBJ1-2
d_gene: NA

CDR3aa: CASSPERGRASDTQYF
CDR3nt: TGTGCCAGCAGTCCCGAAAGGGGGAGGGCGTCAGATACGCAGTATTTT
abundance: NA
v_gene: TRBV27
j_gene: TRBJ2-3
d_gene: NA

CDR3aa: CASSPLGKGGNGYTF
CDR3nt: TGTGCCAGCAGCCCGCTTGGAAAGGGAGGGAATGGCTACACCTTC
abundance: few
v_gene: TRBV7-9
j_gene: TRBJ1-2
d_gene: NA

CDR3aa: CASSVRDSLYF
CDR3nt: TGTGCCAGCAGTGTCCGGGACAGCTTGTACTTC
abundance: once
v_gene: TRBV7-9
j_gene: TRBJ2-7
d_gene: TRBD1

CDR3aa: CASRRGFGNQPQHF
CDR3nt: TGTGCCAGCCGGAGGGGATTCGGCAATCAGCCCCAGCATTTT
abundance: NA
v_gene: TRBV21-1
j_gene: TRBJ1-5
d_gene: NA

CDR3aa: CASSVDRGDWNEQFF
CDR3nt: TGTGCCAGCAGTGTGGACAGGGGGGATTGGAATGAGCAGTTCTTC
abundance: once
v_gene: TRBV2
j_gene: TRBJ2-1
d_gene: TRBD1

CDR3aa: CASSLVREARQPQHF
CDR3nt: TGTGCCAGCAGCTTAGTCCGGGAGGCGCGGCAGCCCCAGCATTTT
abundance: NA
v_gene: TRBV11-2
j_gene: TRBJ1-5
d_gene: NA

CDR3aa: CASSRTSGRSYNEQFF
CDR3nt: TGTGCCAGTAGTCGGACTAGCGGACGTTCCTACAATGAGCAGTTCTTC
abundance: NA
v_gene: TRBV19
j_gene: TRBJ2-1
d_gene: TRBD2

CDR3aa: CASSPTGGDDGYGYTF
CDR3nt: TGTGCCAGCTCACCCACGGGGGGGGACGACGGGTATGGCTACACCTTC
abundance: NA
v_gene: TRBV18
j_gene: TRBJ1-2
d_gene: NA

CDR3aa: CASSRDNRAPYNEQFF
CDR3nt: TGTGCCAGTAGTCGGGACAACCGCGCCCCCTACAATGAGCAGTTCTTC
abundance: NA
v_gene: TRBV19
j_gene: TRBJ2-1
d_gene: NA

CDR3aa: CASSHRDRNTGELFF
CDR3nt: TGTGCCAGCAGCCATCGGGACAGGAACACCGGGGAGCTGTTTTTT
abundance: NA
v_gene: TRBV27
j_gene: TRBJ2-2
d_gene: TRBD1

CDR3aa: CASSQVAVTPAPLHF
CDR3nt: TGCGCCAGCAGCCAGGTCGCGGTGACCCCTGCACCCCTCCACTTT
abundance: few
v_gene: TRBV4-3
j_gene: TRBJ1-6
d_gene: NA

CDR3aa: CASSGLSGDQPQHF
CDR3nt: TGTGCCAGCAGCGGGTTGAGCGGGGATCAGCCCCAGCATTTT
abundance: once
v_gene: TRBV9
j_gene: TRBJ1-5
d_gene: NA

CDR3aa: CASSPTGSGELFF
CDR3nt: TGTGCCAGCAGCCCTACAGGGTCCGGGGAGCTGTTTTTT
abundance: NA
v_gene: TRBV7-3
j_gene: TRBJ2-2
d_gene: NA

CDR3aa: CASSPRLGQGSYEQYF
CDR3nt: TGTGCCAGCAGCCCCAGGCTGGGACAGGGGTCCTACGAGCAGTACTTC
abundance: NA
v_gene: TRBV14
j_gene: TRBJ2-7
d_gene: TRBD1

CDR3aa: CASSESRRGGQPQHF
CDR3nt: TGCGCCAGCAGTGAGTCCAGAAGGGGTGGTCAGCCCCAGCATTTT
abundance: NA
v_gene: TRBV10-2
j_gene: TRBJ1-5
d_gene: NA

CDR3aa: CASRGTGGGYGYTF
CDR3nt: TGTGCCAGCAGGGGGACAGGGGGCGGCTATGGCTACACCTTC
abundance: NA
v_gene: TRBV28
j_gene: TRBJ1-2
d_gene: TRBD1

CDR3aa: CASSQDTQGQGYGYTF
CDR3nt: TGCGCCAGCAGCCAAGACACCCAGGGACAGGGCTATGGCTACACCTTC
abundance: few
v_gene: TRBV4-3
j_gene: TRBJ1-2
d_gene: TRBD1

CDR3aa: CASSPRLAGVNNEQFF
CDR3nt: TGTGCCAGCAGCCCTCGACTAGCGGGGGTAAACAATGAGCAGTTCTTC
abundance: NA
v_gene: TRBV7-2
j_gene: TRBJ2-1
d_gene: TRBD2

CDR3aa: CASSQGIEAFF
CDR3nt: TGTGCCAGCAGTCAGGGGATTGAAGCTTTCTTT
abundance: once
v_gene: TRBV6-5
j_gene: TRBJ1-1
d_gene: NA